Below, 5 T cell receptor beta chains from the same sample are listed, as sequenced in a study of regulatory T cells in long-lasting Graves disease. Both iRepertoire HTBI primers and Arm-PCR of CDR3 regions were used to build the TCR beta libraries. MiXCR was run by TCRdb on the multiplex PCR reads, yielding one entry per CDR3 protein. The data contain about half a million distinct CDR3 sequences, 12% of them singletons. The time point: newly diagnosed GD, antithyroid drugs for less than 3 months. Preparation of the TCR library used RNA extracted from PBMCs. These same data were also listed under a study on T cells in Graves' hyperthyroidism and ophthalmopathy.

This material consisted of peripheral blood mononuclear cells (PBMCs), taken at new diagnosis, from a patient treated with antithyroid drugs. The receptors shown here come from a woman aged 25-40 years with Graves disease.

This clonotype occurred a few times. The chain recombines TRBV9 with TRBJ2-2, with D possibly matching TRBD2 (5 bases). CDR3 length equals 17 residues. Germline CDR1 SGDLS, CDR2 YYNGEE. Trimming stripped 0 bases from V and 0 bases from J, with 12 bases between. As DNA, the CDR3 is TGTGCCAGCAGCGTAGATCTACCGGGATCGAACACCGGGGAGCTGTTTTTT. Its translation: CASSVDLPGSNTGELFF.

This clonotype has ten or more counts. V gene TRBV13 combines with J gene TRBJ2-1, with 7 bases aligning to TRBD1. Germline V gene data show CDR1 as PRHDT and CDR2 as FYEKMQ (reference sequence). V was clipped by 5 bases and J by 4 bases; unmatched bases: 11. The CDR3 contains 16 residues. CDR3 residues: CASSPDREAVYNEQFF. The CDR3, as DNA: TGTGCCAGCAGCCCAGACAGGGAAGCGGTATACAATGAGCAGTTCTTC.

Details on this clonotype: A much larger clone lies one base from this, so it may be a read error. The J gene is TRBJ1-2, the V gene TRBV19; the D gene is possibly TRBD1 (6 bases). This CDR3 contains 14 residues. CDR1 and CDR2 (germline): LNHDA, SQIVND (reference sequence). The CDR3 region is CAISATGTNYGYTF. DNA for the CDR3: TGTGCCATTAGTGCGACCGGGACAAACTATGGCTACACCTTC.

This clonotype was seen repeatedly, ten times or more. The chain carries TRBV2 and TRBJ2-7; D possibly corresponds to TRBD2 (6 bases). Trimming removed 1 base from V and 4 bases from J, with 17 bases in between. The CDR3 extends over 16 amino acids. The V gene's germline CDR1 is SNHLY and CDR2 FYNNEI. The CDR3 loop reads CASSEDWGGMWYEQYF. CDR3 nucleotides: TGTGCCAGCAGTGAAGATTGGGGCGGGATGTGGTACGAGCAGTACTTC.

As regards this clonotype: It may be a read error: a sequence one base away is much more abundant. The CDR3 nucleotides are TGTGCCAGCAGTTACTACGGGGGAGGGTTAACAGATACGCAGTATTTT. Its translation is CASSYYGGGLTDTQYF. This sequence joins TRBV6-2 or TRBV6-3 and TRBJ2-3; 7 positions match TRBD2. The CDR3 runs 16 residues. Germline assignment: CDR1 MNHEY and CDR2 SVGEGT. V shed 1 base, J shed 3 bases, and the junction held 7 bases outside the gene matches.